These 26 T cell receptor beta chains share one sample of origin, sequenced in a study of shared clonotypes between healthy human individuals (dated by TCRdb to the early 2020s). Library method: the immunoSEQ multiplex PCR assay. TCRdb re-hosts the immuneACCESS table, in-frame sequences only. Its copies lack some clones; in the studies checked, an unresolved V gene accounts for under half of them, and the cause for the rest is not known. The sample yields around 2.5 million clones; more than 85% were counted once. The biggest ten clones account for about 0.34% of the sample. The sequenced material came from naive CD4+ T cells from PBMCs. The meaning of the sample's cell subset or site label: CD45RA+ positively selected. Source of these receptors: a man aged 18 to 30 in good health. Some clones in this sample may be carry-over from other donors' samples.

This sequence joins TRBV11-2 and TRBJ2-1; tentatively, D is TRBD2 (6 bases). Deletions cut 5 bases from V and 6 bases from J, with 14 bases between. CDR3 length: 14 residues. Germline V CDR1 and CDR2: SGHAT, FQNNGV. The CDR3 DNA is TGTGCCAGCAGCCTGGGGGGACGGATCAATGAGCAGTTCTTC. This encodes CASSLGGRINEQFF.

CDR3 nucleotides: TGTGCCAGCAGCCTGACTAGCGGGATTCGGAAGACCCAGTACTTC. As protein: CASSLTSGIRKTQYF. The chain uses TRBV11-2 and TRBJ2-5, with 11 nucleotides matching TRBD2. The CDR3 is made up of 15 amino acids. The germline V gene has CDR1 SGHAT and CDR2 FQNNGV. The V gene end was trimmed by 5 bases and the J gene end by 6 bases; junction bases not matched to a gene: 8.

The genes are TRBV4-1 and TRBJ1-5, with D possibly matching TRBD1 (6 bases). Germline V lookup: CDR1 MGHRA, CDR2 YSYEKL. The CDR3 loop spans 17 amino acids. V shed 3 bases and J shed 4 bases, with 19 bases lying between them. This CDR3 reads CASSQIRGPPSNQPQHF. The CDR3 nucleotides are TGCGCCAGCAGCCAGATCAGGGGACCCCCATCTAATCAGCCCCAGCATTTT.

The chain joins TRBV2 to TRBJ2-5; 7 nucleotides align to TRBD2. J gave up 4 bases and V 4 bases, and 6 bases lay outside the gene matches. CDR1 SNHLY and CDR2 FYNNEI come from the germline V gene. The CDR3 loop spans 14 amino acids. The CDR3 here is CASSGGLVGETQYF. Written as DNA, the CDR3 is TGTGCCAGCAGTGGTGGACTAGTTGGAGAGACCCAGTACTTC.

The chain is built from TRBV9 and TRBJ2-2; D tentatively reads TRBD1 or TRBD2 (5 bases each). The CDR3 contains 15 residues. Trimming pared 1 base from V and 4 bases from J, leaving 11 bases between. The germline CDR1 and CDR2 sequences are SGDLS and YYNGEE. CDR3 DNA sequence: TGTGCCAGCAGCGTAACCGGGACGCGCACCGGGGAGCTGTTTTTT. This codes for CASSVTGTRTGELFF.

The genes are TRBV29-1 and TRBJ1-1; possible D gene TRBD1, 5 bases. Germline V gives CDR1 SQVTM, CDR2 ANQGSEA. This CDR3 has 12 amino acids. V was shortened by 6 bases and J by 2 bases, with 10 bases between the two germline ends. This CDR3 is CSVWGDNTEAFF. The DNA of the CDR3 is TGCAGCGTGTGGGGGGACAACACTGAAGCTTTCTTT.

The V call is TRBV30, the J call TRBJ1-5; 8 bases are shared with TRBD1. Germline V gene lookup returns CDR1 GTSNPN and CDR2 SVGIG (reference sequence). The CDR3 contains 13 residues. DNA of the CDR3: TGTGGCGCACAGGACAGGGCCGAGGGGCCCCAGCATTTT. It is translated as CGAQDRAEGPQHF.

The chain combines TRBV29-1 with TRBJ2-2; 8 bases are shared with TRBD1. J gave up 7 bases and V 7 bases, and 5 bases lay outside the gene matches. CDR3 length equals 12 residues. Germline values: CDR1 SQVTM, CDR2 ANQGSEA. The CDR3 region has the DNA TGCAGCGCGGACAGGGTTGGCGGGGAGCTGTTTTTT. Protein: CSADRVGGELFF.

J is TRBJ2-7 and V is TRBV4-2; TRBD2 matches at 8 bases. After removal of 3 bases from V and 0 bases from J, the junction contained 4 bases not matched to a gene. This CDR3 is 15 amino acids long. Germline CDR1 is LGHNA and CDR2 is YNFKEQ. In DNA form, the CDR3 reads TGTGCCAGCAGCCAGGGACTAGATTACTCCTACGAGCAGTACTTC. Translation gives CASSQGLDYSYEQYF.

The chain couples TRBV25-1 to TRBJ1-4; 10 positions agree with TRBD1. CDR3 length equals 13 residues. In germline, CDR1 is MGHDK, CDR2 SYGVNS. V dropped 6 bases and J dropped 8; count of bases not matched to a gene: 3. The CDR3 nucleotides read TGTGCCAGCAGAGTGACAGGGGGCGAAAAACTGTTTTTT. This codes for CASRVTGGEKLFF.

The J gene is TRBJ2-2, the V gene TRBV7-8; D possibly corresponds to TRBD1 (5 bases). Germline lookup yields CDR1 SGHVS and CDR2 FQNEAQ. The CDR3 extends over 14 amino acids. The V end lost 3 bases, the J end lost 6 bases, and 11 bases lay between the germline ends. DNA for the CDR3: TGTGCCAGCAGCTTTGCGGCCAGGGCCGGGGAGCTGTTTTTT. This codes for CASSFAARAGELFF.

The CDR3 region has the DNA TGCGCCAGCAGCCAACCGATACAGGGACTAGCCGGGGAGCTGTTTTTT. Amino acid sequence: CASSQPIQGLAGELFF. The chain carries TRBV4-1 and TRBJ2-2, with 8 nucleotides matching TRBD2. Looked up from germline, CDR1 is MGHRA and CDR2 is YSYEKL. The CDR3 totals 16 residues. Losses at the gene ends were 2 bases for V and 6 bases for J; bases not matched to a gene: 8.

Here the CDR3 DNA reads TGCGCCAGCAGCTTGGAGACTAGCGCGAACACCGGGGAGCTGTTTTTT. It is translated as CASSLETSANTGELFF. The V gene is TRBV5-1, the J gene TRBJ2-2; 8 bases fit TRBD2. The CDR3 runs 16 residues. In germline, CDR1 is SGHRS, CDR2 YFSETQ. Trimming at V came to 0 bases and at J to 0 bases, leaving 1 base not matched to a gene.

CDR3 protein: CASSPDVSSYEQYF. The DNA of the CDR3 is TGCGCCAGCAGCCCCGACGTGAGCTCCTACGAGCAGTACTTC. The chain is built from TRBV5-1 and TRBJ2-7; D not certain. The CDR3 extends over 14 amino acids. Germline-derived CDR1 and CDR2 are SGHRS and YFSETQ. The V end was cut by 4 bases, the J end by 0 bases, with 11 bases between.

The chain joins TRBV5-6 to TRBJ2-7; D remains ambiguous. The CDR3 consists of 12 residues. Germline V gene data show CDR1 as SGHDT and CDR2 as YYEEEE. Trimming removed 4 bases from V and 6 bases from J, with 11 bases in between. CDR3: CASSPLKGEQYF. In nucleotides, the CDR3 is TGTGCCAGCAGCCCTCTCAAAGGCGAGCAGTACTTC. Full variable domain (outside the CDR3, taken from reference TRBV5-6 and TRBJ2-7): DAGVTQSPTHLIKTRGQQVTLRCSPKSGHDTVSWYQQALGQGPQFIFQYYEEEERQRGNFPDRFSGHQFPNYSSELNVNALLLGDSALYLCASSPLKGEQYFGPGTRLTVT.

Comments on this clone: Distinct nucleotide sequences in the sample also encode this CDR3. The gene calls are TRBV7-9 and TRBJ2-5; D might be TRBD1 (6 bases). Trimming left V 5 bases short and J 5 bases short, with 12 bases between. This CDR3 has 13 amino acids. Germline V lookup: CDR1 SEHNR, CDR2 FQNEAQ (reference sequence). The CDR3 loop reads CASSPQGPETQYF. The CDR3 DNA sequence: TGTGCCAGCAGCCCTCAGGGGCCCGAGACCCAGTACTTC.

The CDR3 region is CASSPYLGQGYNEQFF. The CDR3 DNA sequence: TGTGCCAGCAGCCCTTACTTGGGACAGGGCTACAATGAGCAGTTCTTC. The J gene is TRBJ2-1, the V gene TRBV28, with 9 bases identical to TRBD1. The CDR3 sequence is 16 residues long. Germline V gene data show CDR1 as MDHEN and CDR2 as SYDVKM. Trimming at V came to 6 bases and at J to 3 bases, leaving 9 bases not matched to a gene.

The genes are TRBV5-1 and TRBJ2-3, with TRBD2 as a possible D gene (5 bases). The CDR3 spans 14 residues. CDR1 SGHRS and CDR2 YFSETQ come from the germline V gene. The V and J ends lost 5 bases and 4 bases respectively, with 14 bases between them. CDR3 sequence: CASSRGTAADTQYF. Here the CDR3 DNA reads TGCGCCAGCAGTCGGGGTACCGCGGCAGATACGCAGTATTTT. Using reference TRBV5-1 and TRBJ2-3 for the parts outside the CDR3, the full variable domain is KAGVTQTPRYLIKTRGQQVTLSCSPISGHRSVSWYQQTPGQGLQFLFEYFSETQRNKGNFPGRFSGRQFSNSRSEMNVSTLELGDSALYLCASSRGTAADTQYFGPGTRLTVL.

This clone appeared a single time. The chain recombines TRBV2 with TRBJ1-1; D gene ambiguous. There are 12 residues in the CDR3. CDR1 SNHLY and CDR2 FYNNEI come from the germline V gene. V was trimmed by 7 bases and J by 1 base, leaving 7 bases between them. The CDR3 coding sequence is TGTGCCAGCAAGCCGGAGAACACTGAAGCTTTCTTT. Translated: CASKPENTEAFF. Complete variable domain (other parts from reference TRBV2 and TRBJ1-1): EPEVTQTPSHQVTQMGQEVILRCVPISNHLYFYWYRQILGQKVEFLVSFYNNEISEKSEIFDDQFSVERPDGSNFTLKIRSTKLEDSAMYFCASKPENTEAFFGQGTRLTVV.

About this clone: Other DNA sequences in this specimen translate into the identical CDR3. V is TRBV6-6 and J is TRBJ1-1, with D perhaps TRBD1 (5 bases). Trimming cost V 5 bases and J 5 bases, with 9 bases left between them. CDR3 length: 12 residues. CDR1 and CDR2 from the germline V gene are MNHNY and SVGAGI (reference sequence). CDR3 residues: CASSRRGTEAFF. The CDR3 DNA reads TGTGCCAGCAGTAGAAGGGGTACTGAAGCTTTCTTT.

For this clone: Other nucleotide sequences from this sample produce the same CDR3. The chain has TRBV2 and TRBJ2-2; 9 bases line up with TRBD1. Germline CDR1 is SNHLY and CDR2 is FYNNEI. Trimming at V came to 1 base and at J to 5 bases, leaving 2 bases not matched to a gene. The CDR3 totals 15 residues. The CDR3 DNA sequence: TGTGCCAGCAGTGAAGTGGGACAGGGTACCGGGGAGCTGTTTTTT. This encodes CASSEVGQGTGELFF. The variable domain in full, completed from reference TRBV2 and TRBJ2-2, reads EPEVTQTPSHQVTQMGQEVILRCVPISNHLYFYWYRQILGQKVEFLVSFYNNEISEKSEIFDDQFSVERPDGSNFTLKIRSTKLEDSAMYFCASSEVGQGTGELFFGEGSRLTVL.

This chain joins TRBV28 and TRBJ1-5; 7 bases line up with TRBD1. The germline V gene encodes CDR1 MDHEN and CDR2 SYDVKM. V shed 6 bases, J shed 6 bases, and the junction held 14 bases outside the gene matches. The CDR3 runs to 16 residues. In DNA, the CDR3 is TGTGCCAGCAGGTACTGGACAGGTAGAGGGATTCAGCCCCAGCATTTT. This sequence encodes CASRYWTGRGIQPQHF.

This clone was seen a single time. The rearrangement joins TRBV28 to TRBJ1-1; maybe TRBD1 (5 bases). With 5 bases removed from V and 4 bases from J, the gap between germline ends came to 14 bases. The germline V gene has CDR1 MDHEN and CDR2 SYDVKM. The CDR3 length is 14 residues. The CDR3 region is CASSPSSGGTEAFF. Here the CDR3 DNA reads TGTGCCAGCAGTCCTTCGTCGGGGGGCACTGAAGCTTTCTTT. Combining the CDR3 with reference TRBV28 and TRBJ1-1 gives the whole variable domain DVKVTQSSRYLVKRTGEKVFLECVQDMDHENMFWYRQDPGLGLRLIYFSYDVKMKEKGDIPEGYSVSREKKERFSLILESASTNQTSMYLCASSPSSGGTEAFFGQGTRLTVV.

As concerns this clone: Within the sample, other DNA sequences also encode this same CDR3. The chain employs TRBV6-6 and TRBJ2-1, with unresolved D. CDR3 size: 13 residues. Per germline, CDR1 MNHNY and CDR2 SVGAGI (reference sequence). V lost 0 bases to trimming and J lost 1 base, with 1 base between them. This CDR3 reads CASSYSSYNEQFF. DNA of the CDR3: TGTGCCAGCAGTTACTCATCCTACAATGAGCAGTTCTTC.

The chain couples TRBV7-2 to TRBJ2-5; TRBD2 agrees at 11 bases. This CDR3 contains 17 residues. CDR1 is SGHTA, CDR2 FQGNSA, per germline. The J segment lost 0 bases and the V segment lost 4 bases, leaving 7 bases of the junction unmatched. The CDR3 loop reads CASSSGLADLYQETQYF. CDR3 DNA sequence: TGTGCCAGCAGCTCGGGACTAGCGGACCTGTACCAAGAGACCCAGTACTTC.

The chain recombines TRBV7-3 with TRBJ2-2; 9 bases agree with TRBD2. J gave up 6 bases and V 3 bases, and 5 bases lay outside the gene matches. The CDR3 covers 15 residues. Germline V gene lookup returns CDR1 SGHTA and CDR2 FQGTGA. The CDR3 spells CASSFHAGGAGELFF. The CDR3, as DNA: TGTGCCAGCAGCTTTCATGCGGGAGGGGCCGGGGAGCTGTTTTTT.